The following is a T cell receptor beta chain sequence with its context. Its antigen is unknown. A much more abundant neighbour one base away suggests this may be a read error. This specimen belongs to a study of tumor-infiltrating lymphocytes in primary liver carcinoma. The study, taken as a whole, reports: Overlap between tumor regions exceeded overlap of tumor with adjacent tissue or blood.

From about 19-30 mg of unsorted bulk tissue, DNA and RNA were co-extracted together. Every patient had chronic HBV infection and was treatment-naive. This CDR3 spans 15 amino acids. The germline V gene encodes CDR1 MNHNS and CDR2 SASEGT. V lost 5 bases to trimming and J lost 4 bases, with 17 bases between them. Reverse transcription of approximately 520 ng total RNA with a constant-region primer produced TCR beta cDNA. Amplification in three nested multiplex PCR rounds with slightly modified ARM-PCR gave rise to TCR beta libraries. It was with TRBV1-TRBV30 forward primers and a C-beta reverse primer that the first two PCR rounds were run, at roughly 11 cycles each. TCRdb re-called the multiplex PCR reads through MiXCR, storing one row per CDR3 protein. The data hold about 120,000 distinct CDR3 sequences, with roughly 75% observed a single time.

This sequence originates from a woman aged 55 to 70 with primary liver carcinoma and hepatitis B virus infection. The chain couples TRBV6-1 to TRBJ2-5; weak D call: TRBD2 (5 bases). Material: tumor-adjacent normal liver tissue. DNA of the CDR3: TGTGCCAGCAGTAGGACTGGACGTACACGAGAGACCCAGTACTTC. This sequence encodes CASSRTGRTRETQYF.